This TCR beta chain was captured in a study of CD4 T cell repertoires in COVID-19. Study results and caveats: Between about 7 and 27% of SARS-CoV-2 clonotypes also appeared in SARS-CoV and/or HKU1 spike cultures.

Sequencing was done directly on freshly isolated, uncultured memory T cells. The V and J ends lost 2 bases and 5 bases, in that order; junction bases with no gene match: 3. The CDR3 length is 15 residues. Germline values: CDR1 MNHNS, CDR2 SASEGT. This clone was seen more than once but under ten times. Its antigen remains unidentified. Only in-frame clones appear in the TCRdb table, and some are missing; sequencing was by immunoSEQ multiplex PCR. The table records thousands of clones, 84% of them present only once. The sample in question was effector memory CD4+ T cells from blood, obtained before the COVID-19 pandemic. The chain combines TRBV6-1 with TRBJ1-6; 7 bases line up with TRBD1. This TCR derives from a human donor who had COVID-19. CDR3 nucleotide sequence: TGTGCCAGCAGTGAACAGGGGGGTAATAATTCACCCCTCCACTTT. This gives the protein CASSEQGGNNSPLHF.